Listed below are T cell receptor beta chains from one sample, sequenced in a study of blood T cell repertoires in COVID-19. The repertoire was sequenced with immunoSEQ multiplex PCR; TCRdb's copy has only in-frame clones and lacks some. The repertoire consists of more than 85,000 clones, with around 90% occurring once and the leading ten covering approximately 3.4%. The specimen sequenced was peripheral blood. The receptors originated from a woman aged 50 to 60 with acute or convalescent COVID-19. Each CDR3 is given with its conserved first and last residue.

j_call,v_call,cdr3_aa
TRBJ2-1,TRBV2,CASRGSLAGNNEQFF
TRBJ2-1,TRBV5-4,CASSSPGLGYNEQFF
TRBJ2-3,TRBV5-1,CASSLDRGSGRNTQYF
TRBJ1-2,TRBV19,CASSETPGQGIRYGYTF
TRBJ2-2,TRBV9,CASNERMNTGELFF
TRBJ1-4,TRBV2,CASSERTGGREKLFF
TRBJ2-1,TRBV6-5,CATSDRGDEQFF
TRBJ1-2,TRBV5-6,CASSFVAGTLLPNYGYTF
TRBJ1-3,TRBV6-2/TRBV6-3,CASSQTDRSRYF
TRBJ1-2,TRBV6-5,CASRIRGGGYTF
TRBJ2-7,TRBV2,CASSSGQGIYEQYF
TRBJ2-3,TRBV7-2,CASSSRSPGGGDTQYF
TRBJ2-7,TRBV28,CASSRWGGEQYF
TRBJ1-1,TRBV27,CASSSYRGSATEAFF
TRBJ2-5,TRBV6-6,CASSYRGETQYF
TRBJ1-3,TRBV10-3,CAISDRGPSGNTIYF
TRBJ2-2,TRBV6-5,CASSYSPRGWGELFF
TRBJ2-1,TRBV25-1,CASSGSLYNEQFF
TRBJ2-1,TRBV10-2,CASVDRNSYNEQFF
TRBJ2-7,TRBV5-1,CASSLSYRYEQYF
TRBJ1-2,TRBV3-1/TRBV3-2,CASSPRDRNYGYTF
TRBJ1-5,TRBV7-2,CASSSPRGGPLGGQPQHF
TRBJ1-1,TRBV6-2/TRBV6-3,CASSYFGSRTEAFF
TRBJ1-1,TRBV5-8,CASSLGDKVNTEAFF
TRBJ2-3,TRBV10-3,CATGTSDVSDTDTQYF
TRBJ2-5,TRBV7-2,CASSLDQGRIETQYF
TRBJ1-1,TRBV29-1,CSVGQGNMNTEAFF
TRBJ2-1,TRBV5-8,CASSQHGGATYNEQFF
TRBJ2-1,TRBV7-7,CASSQVAGSSYNEQFF
TRBJ2-1,TRBV30,CAWTGTKYNEQFF
TRBJ1-1,TRBV27,CASSSDLDGTEAFF
TRBJ2-1,TRBV24-1,CATSGLAGIPNEQFF
TRBJ2-1,TRBV28,CASSFTVVGSQFF
TRBJ2-5,TRBV19,CASSGQGPLPQYF
TRBJ2-1,TRBV27,CASSFGAEQFF
TRBJ1-1,TRBV5-6,CASSALGGWTEAFF
TRBJ2-5,TRBV5-4,CASSRGGLAGIQETQYF
TRBJ2-1,TRBV11-2,CASSLVSGPSYNEQFF
TRBJ2-7,TRBV5-1,CASSLERLAGDEQYF
TRBJ2-3,TRBV5-1,CASSSTSGRAKDTQYF
TRBJ1-1,TRBV15,CATSRDLQGTAFF
TRBJ2-5,TRBV30,CAWRTVLETQYF
TRBJ2-5,TRBV7-6,CASSRKGGERETQYF
TRBJ1-5,TRBV5-1,CASSLTGNSNQPQHF
TRBJ2-1,TRBV5-1,CASSTSGIYNEQFF
TRBJ2-2,TRBV4-2,CASSQVRSRELVGELFF
TRBJ2-2,TRBV3-1/TRBV3-2,CASSRNRATGELFF
TRBJ2-6,TRBV11-2,CASSFRVGANVLTF
TRBJ2-3,TRBV27,CASSLWSSGSTDTQYF
TRBJ1-4,TRBV29-1,CSATGVTNEKLFF
TRBJ2-7,TRBV30,CALDSSTSVFFKGSYEQYF
TRBJ2-1,TRBV5-4,CASSLGQGGSYNEQFF
TRBJ2-7,TRBV10-3,CAISEETEQYF
TRBJ2-7,TRBV2,CAVPASNLDEQYF
TRBJ1-2,TRBV5-1,CASSWGGPDYGYTF
TRBJ2-2,TRBV5-1,CASSPWAYTGELFF
TRBJ1-1,TRBV18,CASSPRGVNTEAFF
TRBJ1-4,TRBV18,CASSQADNEKLFF
TRBJ1-5,TRBV19,CASSTQGIGNQPQHF
TRBJ1-1,TRBV18,CASSPIQVNTEAFF